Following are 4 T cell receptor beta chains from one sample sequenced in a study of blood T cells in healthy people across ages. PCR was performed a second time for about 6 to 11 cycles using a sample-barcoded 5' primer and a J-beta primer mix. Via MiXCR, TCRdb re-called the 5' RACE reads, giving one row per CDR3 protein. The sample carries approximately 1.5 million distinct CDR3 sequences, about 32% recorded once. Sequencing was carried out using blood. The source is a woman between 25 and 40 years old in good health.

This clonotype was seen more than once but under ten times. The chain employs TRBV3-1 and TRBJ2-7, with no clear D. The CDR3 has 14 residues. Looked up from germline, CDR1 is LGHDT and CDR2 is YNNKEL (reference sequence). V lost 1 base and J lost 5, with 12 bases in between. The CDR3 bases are TGTGCCAGCAGCCAAGGTGGGGTGGCCGACGAGCAGTACTTC. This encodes CASSQGGVADEQYF.

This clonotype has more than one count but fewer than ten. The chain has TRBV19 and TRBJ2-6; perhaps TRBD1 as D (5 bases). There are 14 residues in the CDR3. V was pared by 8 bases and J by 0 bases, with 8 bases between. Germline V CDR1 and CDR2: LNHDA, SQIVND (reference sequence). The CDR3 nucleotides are TGTGCCAGTCGCAGGGACTCTGGGGCCAACGTCCTGACTTTC. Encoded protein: CASRRDSGANVLTF. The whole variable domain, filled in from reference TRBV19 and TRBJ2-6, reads DGGITQSPKYLFRKEGQNVTLSCEQNLNHDAMYWYRQDPGQGLRLIYYSQIVNDFQKGDIAEGYSVSREKKESFPLTVTSAQKNPTAFYLCASRRDSGANVLTFGAGSRLTVL.

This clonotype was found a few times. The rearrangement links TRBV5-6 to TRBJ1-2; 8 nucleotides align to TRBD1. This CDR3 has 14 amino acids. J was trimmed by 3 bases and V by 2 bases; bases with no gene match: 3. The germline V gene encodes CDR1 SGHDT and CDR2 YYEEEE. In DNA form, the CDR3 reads TGTGCCAGCAGCTTCTTGGACAGGGACTATGGCTACACCTTC. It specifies CASSFLDRDYGYTF. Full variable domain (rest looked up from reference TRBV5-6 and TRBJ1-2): DAGVTQSPTHLIKTRGQQVTLRCSPKSGHDTVSWYQQALGQGPQFIFQYYEEEERQRGNFPDRFSGHQFPNYSSELNVNALLLGDSALYLCASSFLDRDYGYTFGSGTRLTVV.

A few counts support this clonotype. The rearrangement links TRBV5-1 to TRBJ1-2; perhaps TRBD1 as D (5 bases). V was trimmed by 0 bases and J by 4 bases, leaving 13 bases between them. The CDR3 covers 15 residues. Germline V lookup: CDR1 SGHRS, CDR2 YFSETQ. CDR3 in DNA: TGCGCCAGCAGCTTGGCCCCTGAGAGGGGCTATGGCTACACCTTC. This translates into CASSLAPERGYGYTF.